The sequence of this TCR beta chain was determined in a study of T cell repertoires in cytomegalovirus infection. Whole-study findings and limits: Within the response measured ex vivo, HLA-C-restricted CMV-specific TCR beta clonotypes were dominant.

The germline V and J ends were trimmed by 4 bases and 7 bases, with 21 bases remaining between them. Germline-derived CDR1 and CDR2 are SGHDT and YYEEEE. This CDR3 has 16 residues. Worth noting for this clonotype: What it binds is not known.

MiXCR was run by TCRdb on the reads, yielding one entry per CDR3 protein. Of around 350,000 distinct CDR3 sequences detected, 15% to 20% appear once; the ten largest clones hold approximately 10%. The chain employs TRBV5-6 and TRBJ2-1, with D unclear. This TCR came from a human donor in good health (CMV status not recorded). Some clones in this sample may be carry-over from other donors' samples. Sequencing used PBMCs. This CDR3 reads CASSPSTLGRYNEQFF. Here the CDR3 DNA reads TGTGCCAGCAGCCCCTCCACCCTAGGTCGGTATAATGAGCAGTTCTTC.